This T cell receptor (beta chain) was recorded in a study of OX40 agonist ivuxolimab in advanced cancers. Sequenced by immunoSEQ multiplex PCR; TCRdb stores in-frame clones only, minus some. The sample lists under 85,000 clones; 94% were seen once. CDR3 length equals 17 residues. Between the trimmed V and J ends, which lost 7 bases and 2 bases, there was a span of 21 bases. CDR1 is SGDLS and CDR2 is YYNGEE in the germline V gene. The sample here was CD4+ or CD8+ T cells sorted from blood, taken in a trial of the OX40 agonist ivuxolimab. The V and J genes are TRBV9 and TRBJ2-2, with D maybe TRBD1 (5 bases). The sequence derives from an adult with an advanced solid tumor such as melanoma, head and neck, liver or kidney cancer. The CDR3 coding sequence is TGTGCCAGCGGGGCTGAGAGTTCAGCGCCCAACACCGGGGAGCTGTTTTTT. Encoded protein: CASGAESSAPNTGELFF. Full variable domain (remainder filled in from reference TRBV9 and TRBJ2-2): DSGVTQTPKHLITATGQRVTLRCSPRSGDLSVYWYQQSLDQGLQFLIQYYNGEERAKGNILERFSAQQFPDLHSELNLSSLELGDSALYFCASGAESSAPNTGELFFGEGSRLTVL.